This TCR beta chain was found in a study of glioma-infiltrating T cells. On the study more broadly: Before surgery, glioma patients received dexamethasone for at most six days.

TCR alpha and beta CDR3 regions were amplified from RNA using iRepertoire nested multiplex PCR. TCRdb analysed the multiplex PCR reads with MiXCR anew, one entry per CDR3 protein. The sample records a few hundred thousand distinct CDR3 sequences, around 45% being singletons. The junction had 14 bases not matched to a gene; V was cut back by 5 bases and J by 5 bases. The CDR3 is 18 residues long. The sequenced sample consisted of glioma tissue, nonneoplastic brain tissue, or PBMCs (not recorded which). The chain uses TRBV12-3 or TRBV12-4 and TRBJ2-3, with TRBD2 identical over 12 bases. This sequence originates from a human donor with low-grade glioma or glioblastoma, undergoing nonglioma brain surgery, or in good health (not recorded which). The CDR3 DNA sequence: TGTGCCAGCAGTACGAACCGACTAGCGGGAGTAGGGGGAGATACGCAGTATTTT. Translated: CASSTNRLAGVGGDTQYF.